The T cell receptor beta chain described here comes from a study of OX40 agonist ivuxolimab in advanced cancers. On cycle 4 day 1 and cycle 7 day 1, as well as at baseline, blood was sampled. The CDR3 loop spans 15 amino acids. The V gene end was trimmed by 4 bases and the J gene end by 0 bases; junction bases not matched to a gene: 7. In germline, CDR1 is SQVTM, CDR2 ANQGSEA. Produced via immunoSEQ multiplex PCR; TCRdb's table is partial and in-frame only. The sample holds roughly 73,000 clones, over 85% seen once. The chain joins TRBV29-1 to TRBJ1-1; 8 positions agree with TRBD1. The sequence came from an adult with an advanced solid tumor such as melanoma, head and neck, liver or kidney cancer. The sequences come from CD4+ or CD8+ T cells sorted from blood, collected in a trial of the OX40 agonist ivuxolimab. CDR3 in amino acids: CSVARTGSLNTEAFF. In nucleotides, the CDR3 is TGCAGCGTTGCCCGGACAGGGAGCCTGAACACTGAAGCTTTCTTT.